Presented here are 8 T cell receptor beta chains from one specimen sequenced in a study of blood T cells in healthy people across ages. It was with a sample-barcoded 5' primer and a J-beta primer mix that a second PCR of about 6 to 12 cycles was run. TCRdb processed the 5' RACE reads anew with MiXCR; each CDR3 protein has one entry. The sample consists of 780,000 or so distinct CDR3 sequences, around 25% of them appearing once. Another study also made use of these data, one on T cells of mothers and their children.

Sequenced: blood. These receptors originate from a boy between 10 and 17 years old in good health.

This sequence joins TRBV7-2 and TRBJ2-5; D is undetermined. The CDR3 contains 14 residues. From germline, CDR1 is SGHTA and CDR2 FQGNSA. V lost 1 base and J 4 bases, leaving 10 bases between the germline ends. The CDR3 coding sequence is TGTGCCAGCAGCTTAGTGACGGACGCAGAGACCCAGTACTTC. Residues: CASSLVTDAETQYF.

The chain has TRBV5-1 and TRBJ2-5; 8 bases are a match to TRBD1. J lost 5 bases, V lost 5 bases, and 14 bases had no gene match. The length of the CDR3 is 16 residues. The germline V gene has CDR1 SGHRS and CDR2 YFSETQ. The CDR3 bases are TGCGCCAGCAGAAGAGAACAGGGGGAAATACGGGAGACCCAGTACTTC. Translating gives CASRREQGEIRETQYF.

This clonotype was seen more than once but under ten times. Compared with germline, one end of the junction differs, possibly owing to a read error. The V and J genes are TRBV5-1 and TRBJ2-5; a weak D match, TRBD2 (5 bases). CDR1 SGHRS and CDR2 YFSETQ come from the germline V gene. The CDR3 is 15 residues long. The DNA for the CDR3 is TGCACCAGCAGCCCCCCCAGCGGAGCCCAAGAGACCCAGTACTTC. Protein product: CTSSPPSGAQETQYF. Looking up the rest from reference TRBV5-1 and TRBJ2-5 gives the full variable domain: KAGVTQTPRYLIKTRGQQVTLSCSPISGHRSVSWYQQTPGQGLQFLFEYFSETQRNKGNFPGRFSGRQFSNSRSEMNVSTLELGDSALYLCTSSPPSGAQETQYFGPGTRLLVL.

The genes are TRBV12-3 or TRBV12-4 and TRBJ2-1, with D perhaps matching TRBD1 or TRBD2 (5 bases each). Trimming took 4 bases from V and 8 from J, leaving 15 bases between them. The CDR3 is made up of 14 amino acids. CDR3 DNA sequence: TGTGCCAGCAGTTCGGGGCGAGGGAACGATGAGCAGTTCTTC. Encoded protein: CASSSGRGNDEQFF.

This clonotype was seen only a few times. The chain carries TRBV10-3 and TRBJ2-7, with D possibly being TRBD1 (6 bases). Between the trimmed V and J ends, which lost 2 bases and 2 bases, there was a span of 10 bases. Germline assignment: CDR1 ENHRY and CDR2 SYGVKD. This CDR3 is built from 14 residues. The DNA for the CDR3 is TGTGCCATCAGTGAGGGACAGAATCCCTACGAGCAGTACTTC. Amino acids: CAISEGQNPYEQYF.

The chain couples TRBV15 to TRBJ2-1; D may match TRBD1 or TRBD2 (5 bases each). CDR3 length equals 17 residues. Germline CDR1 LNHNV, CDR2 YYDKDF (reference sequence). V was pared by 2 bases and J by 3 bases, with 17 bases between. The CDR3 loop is CATSRILLGTDYNEQFF. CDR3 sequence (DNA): TGTGCCACCAGCAGAATTCTTCTTGGGACGGACTACAATGAGCAGTTCTTC.

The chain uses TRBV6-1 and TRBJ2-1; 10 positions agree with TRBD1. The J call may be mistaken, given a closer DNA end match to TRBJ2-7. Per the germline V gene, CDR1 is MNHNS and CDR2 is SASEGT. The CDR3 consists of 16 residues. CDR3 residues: CASSPPLGTGDSEQYF. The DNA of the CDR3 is TGTGCCAGCAGCCCACCCCTTGGGACAGGGGATTCCGAGCAGTACTTC.

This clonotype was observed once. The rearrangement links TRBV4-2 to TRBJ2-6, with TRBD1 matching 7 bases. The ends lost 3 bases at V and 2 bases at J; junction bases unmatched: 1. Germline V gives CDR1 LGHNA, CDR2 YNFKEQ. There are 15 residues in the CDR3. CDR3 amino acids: CASSHGQAGANVLTF. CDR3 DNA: TGTGCCAGCAGCCACGGACAGGCTGGGGCCAACGTCCTGACTTTC.